The T cell receptor beta chain described here comes from a study of Graves' ophthalmopathy and Graves' hyperthyroidism. Study-level points and caveats: The model predicted progression of ophthalmopathy with a sensitivity of about 70%, and its specificity was approximately 77%.

Hyperthyroidism patients had new diagnoses, durations under 2 months, and ages of 18 to 65. V lost 5 bases to trimming and J lost 5 bases; unmatched junction nucleotides: 6. This CDR3 comprises 14 residues. CDR1 is SEHNR and CDR2 is FQNEAQ in the germline V gene (reference sequence). The TCR beta CDR3 regions underwent amplification from RNA transcripts. Second-round multiplex PCR came after a first-round RT-PCR that employed HTBI primers. TCRdb re-called the multiplex PCR reads through MiXCR, storing one row per CDR3 protein. This table has hundreds of thousands of distinct CDR3 sequences, 22% appearing once. As concerns this clonotype: What it binds is unknown.

The rearrangement joins TRBV7-9 to TRBJ2-5; 9 nucleotides align to TRBD1. This clonotype originated in a woman in her late teens or twenties with stable Graves' hyperthyroidism. Some clones in this sample may be carry-over from other donors' samples. The sequencing input was peripheral blood. CDR3 DNA sequence: TGTGCCAGCAGCGCACGGACAGGGGTCGAGACCCAGTACTTC. Translating it yields CASSARTGVETQYF.